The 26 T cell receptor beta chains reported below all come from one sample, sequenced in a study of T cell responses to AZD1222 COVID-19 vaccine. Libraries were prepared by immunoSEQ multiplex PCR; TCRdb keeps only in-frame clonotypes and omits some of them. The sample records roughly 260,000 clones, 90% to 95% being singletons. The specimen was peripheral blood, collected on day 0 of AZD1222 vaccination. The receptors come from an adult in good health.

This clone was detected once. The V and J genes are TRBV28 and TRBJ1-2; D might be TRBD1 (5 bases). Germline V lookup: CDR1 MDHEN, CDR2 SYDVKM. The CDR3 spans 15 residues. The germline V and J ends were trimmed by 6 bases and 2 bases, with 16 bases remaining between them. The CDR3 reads CASSPGVGRNYGYTF. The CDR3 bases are TGTGCCAGCAGCCCGGGGGTAGGCAGAAACTATGGCTACACCTTC.

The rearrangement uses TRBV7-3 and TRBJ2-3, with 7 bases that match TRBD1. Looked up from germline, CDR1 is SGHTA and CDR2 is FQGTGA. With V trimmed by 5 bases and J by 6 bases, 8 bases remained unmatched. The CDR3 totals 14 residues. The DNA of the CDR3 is TGTGCCAGCAGCGCTCGACAGGGAGTGGATACGCAGTATTTT. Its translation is CASSARQGVDTQYF.

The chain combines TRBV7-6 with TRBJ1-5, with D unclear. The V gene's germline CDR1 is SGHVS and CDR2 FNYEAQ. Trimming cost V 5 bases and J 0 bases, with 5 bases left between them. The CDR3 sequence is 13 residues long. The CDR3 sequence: CASSRDSNQPQHF. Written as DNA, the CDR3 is TGTGCCAGCAGCCGTGATAGCAATCAGCCCCAGCATTTT.

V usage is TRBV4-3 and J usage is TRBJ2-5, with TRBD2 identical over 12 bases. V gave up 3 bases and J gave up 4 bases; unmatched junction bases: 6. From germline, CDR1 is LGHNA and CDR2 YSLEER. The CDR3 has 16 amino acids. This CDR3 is CASSHKLLAGGETQYF. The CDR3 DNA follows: TGCGCCAGCAGCCATAAGTTACTAGCGGGAGGAGAGACCCAGTACTTC.

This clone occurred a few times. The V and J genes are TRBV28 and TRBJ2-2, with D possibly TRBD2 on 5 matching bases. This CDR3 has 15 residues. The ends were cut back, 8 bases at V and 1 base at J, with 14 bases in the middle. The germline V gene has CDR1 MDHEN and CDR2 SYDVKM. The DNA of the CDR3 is TGTGCCAGCGGGCCGCTAGCCGAGAACACCGGGGAGCTGTTTTTT. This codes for CASGPLAENTGELFF.

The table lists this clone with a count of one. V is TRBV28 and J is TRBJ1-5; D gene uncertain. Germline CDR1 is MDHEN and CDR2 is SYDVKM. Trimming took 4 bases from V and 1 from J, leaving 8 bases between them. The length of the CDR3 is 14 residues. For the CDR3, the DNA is TGTGCCAGCAGTTCTCCAGTGAGCAATCAGCCCCAGCATTTT. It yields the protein CASSSPVSNQPQHF.

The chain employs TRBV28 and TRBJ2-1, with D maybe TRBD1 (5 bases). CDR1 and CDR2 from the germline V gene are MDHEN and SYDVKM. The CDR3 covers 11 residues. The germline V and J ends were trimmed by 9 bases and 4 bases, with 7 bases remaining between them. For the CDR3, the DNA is TGTGCCAGTGCAGGGTACAATGAGCAGTTCTTC. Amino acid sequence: CASAGYNEQFF.

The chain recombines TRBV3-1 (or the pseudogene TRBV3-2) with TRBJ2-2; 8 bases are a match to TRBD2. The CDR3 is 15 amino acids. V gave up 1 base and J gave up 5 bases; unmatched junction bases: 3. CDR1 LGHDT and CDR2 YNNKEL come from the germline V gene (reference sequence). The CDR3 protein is CASSQGTSLTGELFF. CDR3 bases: TGTGCCAGCAGCCAAGGGACTAGCCTTACCGGGGAGCTGTTTTTT.

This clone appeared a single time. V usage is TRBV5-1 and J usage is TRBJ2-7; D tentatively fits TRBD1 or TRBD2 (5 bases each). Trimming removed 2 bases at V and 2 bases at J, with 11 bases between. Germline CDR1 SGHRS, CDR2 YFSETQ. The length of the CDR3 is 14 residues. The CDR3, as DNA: TGCGCCAGCAGCTTCCGGGACGCAGCCTACGAGCAGTACTTC. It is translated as CASSFRDAAYEQYF.

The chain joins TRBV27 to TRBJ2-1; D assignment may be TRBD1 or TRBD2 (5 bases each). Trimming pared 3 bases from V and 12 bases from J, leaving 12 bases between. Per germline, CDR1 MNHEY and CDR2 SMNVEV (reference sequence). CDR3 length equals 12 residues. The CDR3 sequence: CASSFEGSAQFF. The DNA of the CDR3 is TGTGCCAGCAGTTTCGAGGGGTCTGCGCAGTTCTTC.

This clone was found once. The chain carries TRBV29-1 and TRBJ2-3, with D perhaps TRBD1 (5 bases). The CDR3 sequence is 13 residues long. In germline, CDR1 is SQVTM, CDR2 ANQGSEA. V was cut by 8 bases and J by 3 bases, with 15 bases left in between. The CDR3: CSTELAGTDTQYF. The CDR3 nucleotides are TGCAGCACAGAACTGGCAGGGACAGATACGCAGTATTTT.

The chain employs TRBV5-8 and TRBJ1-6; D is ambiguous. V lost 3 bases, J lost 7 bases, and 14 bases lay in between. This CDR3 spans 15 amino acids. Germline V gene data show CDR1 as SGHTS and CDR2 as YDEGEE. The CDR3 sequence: CASSSGLLRNSPLHF. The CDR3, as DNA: TGTGCCAGCAGCTCTGGACTACTAAGGAATTCACCCCTCCACTTT. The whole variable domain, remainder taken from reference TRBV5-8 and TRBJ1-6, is EAGVTQSPTHLIKTRGQQATLRCSPISGHTSVYWYQQALGLGLQFLLWYDEGEERNRGNFPPRFSGRQFPNYSSELNVNALELEDSALYLCASSSGLLRNSPLHFGNGTRLTVT.

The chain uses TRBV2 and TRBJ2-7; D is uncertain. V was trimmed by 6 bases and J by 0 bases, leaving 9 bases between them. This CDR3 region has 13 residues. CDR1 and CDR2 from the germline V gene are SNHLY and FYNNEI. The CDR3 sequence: CASRRARSYEQYF. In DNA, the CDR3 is TGTGCCAGCAGAAGGGCCCGCTCCTACGAGCAGTACTTC. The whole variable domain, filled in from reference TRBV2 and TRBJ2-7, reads EPEVTQTPSHQVTQMGQEVILRCVPISNHLYFYWYRQILGQKVEFLVSFYNNEISEKSEIFDDQFSVERPDGSNFTLKIRSTKLEDSAMYFCASRRARSYEQYFGPGTRLTVT.

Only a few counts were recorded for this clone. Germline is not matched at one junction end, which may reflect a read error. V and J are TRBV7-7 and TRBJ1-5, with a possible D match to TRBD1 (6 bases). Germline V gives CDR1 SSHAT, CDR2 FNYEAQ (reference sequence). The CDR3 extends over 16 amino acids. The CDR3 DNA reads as TGTGCTAGCAGCTTCGGCTGGACAGACAGCAATCAGCCCCAGCATTTT. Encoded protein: CASSFGWTDSNQPQHF.

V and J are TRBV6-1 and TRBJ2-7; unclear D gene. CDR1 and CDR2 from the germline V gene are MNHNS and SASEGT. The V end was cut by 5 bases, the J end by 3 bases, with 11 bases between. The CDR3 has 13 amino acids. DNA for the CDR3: TGTGCCAGCAGTTCCGGGTATCTCTACGAGCAGTACTTC. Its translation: CASSSGYLYEQYF.

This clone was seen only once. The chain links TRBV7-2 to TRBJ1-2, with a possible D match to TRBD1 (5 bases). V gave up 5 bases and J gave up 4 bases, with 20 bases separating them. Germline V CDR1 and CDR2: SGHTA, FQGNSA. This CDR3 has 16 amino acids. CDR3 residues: CASSRTSGGAGYGYTF. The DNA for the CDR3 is TGTGCCAGCAGCCGGACGTCGGGAGGGGCGGGCTATGGCTACACCTTC.

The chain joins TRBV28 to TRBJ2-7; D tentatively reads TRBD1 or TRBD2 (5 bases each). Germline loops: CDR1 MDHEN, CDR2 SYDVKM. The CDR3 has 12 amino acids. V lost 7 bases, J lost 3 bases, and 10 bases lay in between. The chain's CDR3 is CASIGGSYEQYF. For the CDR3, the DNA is TGTGCCAGCATTGGGGGTAGCTACGAGCAGTACTTC.

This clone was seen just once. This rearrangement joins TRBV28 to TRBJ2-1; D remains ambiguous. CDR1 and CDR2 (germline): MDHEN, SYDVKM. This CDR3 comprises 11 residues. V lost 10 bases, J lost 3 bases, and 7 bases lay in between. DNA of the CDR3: TGTGCCACCTCCCGCTACAATGAGCAGTTCTTC. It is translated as CATSRYNEQFF.

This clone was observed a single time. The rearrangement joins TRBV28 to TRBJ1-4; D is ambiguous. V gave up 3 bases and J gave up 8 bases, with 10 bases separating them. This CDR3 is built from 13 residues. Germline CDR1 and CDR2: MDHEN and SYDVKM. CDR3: CASSFRAREKLFF. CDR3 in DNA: TGTGCCAGCAGTTTCCGGGCTCGGGAAAAACTGTTTTTT.

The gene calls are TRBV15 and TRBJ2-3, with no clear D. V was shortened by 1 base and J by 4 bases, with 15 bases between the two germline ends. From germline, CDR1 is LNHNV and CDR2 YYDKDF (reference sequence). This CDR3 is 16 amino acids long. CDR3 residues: CATSRGGIFLSDTQYF. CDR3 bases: TGTGCCACCAGCAGAGGTGGTATTTTTTTGTCAGATACGCAGTATTTT.

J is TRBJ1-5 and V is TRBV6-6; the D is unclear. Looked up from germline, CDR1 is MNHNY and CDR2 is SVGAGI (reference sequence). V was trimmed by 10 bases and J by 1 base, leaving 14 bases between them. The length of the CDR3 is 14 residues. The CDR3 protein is CATTYLGSNQPQHF. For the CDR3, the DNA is TGTGCCACTACTTACCTAGGGAGCAATCAGCCCCAGCATTTT.

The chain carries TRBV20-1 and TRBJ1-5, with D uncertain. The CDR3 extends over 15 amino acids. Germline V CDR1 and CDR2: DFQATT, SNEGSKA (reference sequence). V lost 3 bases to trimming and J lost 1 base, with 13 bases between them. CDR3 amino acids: CSASNKGRSNQPQHF. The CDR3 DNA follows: TGCAGTGCTAGTAATAAGGGTAGAAGCAATCAGCCCCAGCATTTT.

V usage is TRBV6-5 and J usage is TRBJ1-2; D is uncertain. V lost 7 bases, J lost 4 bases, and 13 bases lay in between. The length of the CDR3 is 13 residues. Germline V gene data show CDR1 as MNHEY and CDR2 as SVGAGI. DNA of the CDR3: TGTGCCAGCAAGGTCAGATGGGGCTATGGCTACACCTTC. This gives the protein CASKVRWGYGYTF.

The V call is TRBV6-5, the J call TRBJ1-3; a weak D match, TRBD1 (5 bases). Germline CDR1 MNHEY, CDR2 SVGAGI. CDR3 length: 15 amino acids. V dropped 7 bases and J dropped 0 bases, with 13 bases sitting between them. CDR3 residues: CASTADSYSGNTIYF. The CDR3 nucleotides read TGTGCCAGCACCGCAGACAGTTACTCTGGAAACACCATATATTTT.

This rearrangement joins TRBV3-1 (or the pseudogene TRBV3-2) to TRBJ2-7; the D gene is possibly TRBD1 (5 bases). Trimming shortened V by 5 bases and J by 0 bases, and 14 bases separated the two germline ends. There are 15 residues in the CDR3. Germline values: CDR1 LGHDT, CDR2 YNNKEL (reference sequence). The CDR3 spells CASSVGLPSSYEQYF. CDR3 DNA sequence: TGTGCCAGCAGCGTGGGGCTACCCAGCTCCTACGAGCAGTACTTC.

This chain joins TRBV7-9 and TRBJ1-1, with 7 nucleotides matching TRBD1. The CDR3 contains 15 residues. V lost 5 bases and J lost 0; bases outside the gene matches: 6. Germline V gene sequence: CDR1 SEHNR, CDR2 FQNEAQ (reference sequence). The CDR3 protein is CASSPRQGVNTEAFF. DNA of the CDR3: TGTGCCAGCAGCCCGCGACAGGGCGTGAACACTGAAGCTTTCTTT. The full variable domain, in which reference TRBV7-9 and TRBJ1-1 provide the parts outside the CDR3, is DTGVSQNPRHKITKRGQNVTFRCDPISEHNRLYWYRQTLGQGPEFLTYFQNEAQLEKSRLLSDRFSAERPKGSFSTLEIQRTEQGDSAMYLCASSPRQGVNTEAFFGQGTRLTVV.